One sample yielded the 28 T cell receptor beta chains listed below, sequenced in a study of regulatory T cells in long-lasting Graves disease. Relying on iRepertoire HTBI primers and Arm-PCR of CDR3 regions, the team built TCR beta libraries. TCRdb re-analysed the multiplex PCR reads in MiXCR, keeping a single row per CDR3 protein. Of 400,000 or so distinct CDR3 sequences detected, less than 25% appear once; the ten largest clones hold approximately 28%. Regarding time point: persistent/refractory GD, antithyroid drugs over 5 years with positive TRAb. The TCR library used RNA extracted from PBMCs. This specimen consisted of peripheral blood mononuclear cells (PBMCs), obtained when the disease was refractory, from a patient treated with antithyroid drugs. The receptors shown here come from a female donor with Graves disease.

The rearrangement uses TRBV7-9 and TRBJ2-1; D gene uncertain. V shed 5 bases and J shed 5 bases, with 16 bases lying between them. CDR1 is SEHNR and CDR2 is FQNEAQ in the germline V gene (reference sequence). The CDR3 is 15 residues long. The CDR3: CASSRDVSGDNEQFF. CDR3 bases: TGTGCCAGCAGCCGTGACGTCTCCGGAGACAATGAGCAGTTCTTC. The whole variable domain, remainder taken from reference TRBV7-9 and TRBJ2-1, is DTGVSQNPRHKITKRGQNVTFRCDPISEHNRLYWYRQTLGQGPEFLTYFQNEAQLEKSRLLSDRFSAERPKGSFSTLEIQRTEQGDSAMYLCASSRDVSGDNEQFFGPGTRLTVL.

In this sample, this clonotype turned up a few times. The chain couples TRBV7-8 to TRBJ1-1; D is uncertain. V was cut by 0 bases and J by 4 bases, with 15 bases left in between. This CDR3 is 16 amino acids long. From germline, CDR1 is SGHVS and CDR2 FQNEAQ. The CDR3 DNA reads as TGTGCCAGCAGCTTAGCGTGGGAGCCGTGGTCCACTGAAGCTTTCTTT. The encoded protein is CASSLAWEPWSTEAFF.

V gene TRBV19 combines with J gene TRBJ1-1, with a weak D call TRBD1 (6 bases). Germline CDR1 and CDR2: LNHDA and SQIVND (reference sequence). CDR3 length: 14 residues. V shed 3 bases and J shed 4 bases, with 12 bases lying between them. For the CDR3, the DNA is TGTGCCAGTAGTATTACGGGGGCCCTCACTGAAGCTTTCTTT. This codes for CASSITGALTEAFF.

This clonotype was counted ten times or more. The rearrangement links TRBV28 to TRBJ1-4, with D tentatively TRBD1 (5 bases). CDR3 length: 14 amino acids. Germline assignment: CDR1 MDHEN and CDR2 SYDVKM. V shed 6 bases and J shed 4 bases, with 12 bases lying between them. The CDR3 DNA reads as TGTGCCAGCAGACTGGGGGGATTTAATGAAAAACTGTTTTTT. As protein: CASRLGGFNEKLFF.

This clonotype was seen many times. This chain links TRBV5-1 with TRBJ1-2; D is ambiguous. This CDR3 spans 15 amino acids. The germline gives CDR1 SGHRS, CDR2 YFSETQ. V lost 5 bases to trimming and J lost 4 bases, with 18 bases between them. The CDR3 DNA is TGCGCCAGCAGTGACTCCGGGCCTGACATCTATGGCTACACCTTC. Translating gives CASSDSGPDIYGYTF.

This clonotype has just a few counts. The CDR3 is CASSLATGRDQFF. The DNA for the CDR3 is TGTGCCAGCAGTTTAGCGACCGGGAGGGACCAGTTCTTC. The V call is TRBV28, the J call TRBJ2-1, with 8 bases identical to TRBD2. Germline assignment: CDR1 MDHEN and CDR2 SYDVKM. Unmatched junction bases numbered 7, after V lost 2 bases and J lost 13 bases. The CDR3 consists of 13 residues.

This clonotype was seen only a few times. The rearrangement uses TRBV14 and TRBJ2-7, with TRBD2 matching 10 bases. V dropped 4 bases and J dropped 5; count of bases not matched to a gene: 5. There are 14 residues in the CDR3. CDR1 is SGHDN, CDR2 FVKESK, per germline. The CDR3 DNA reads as TGTGCCAGCAGCCGCAGCGGGAGGGCCCACGAGCAGTACTTC. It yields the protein CASSRSGRAHEQYF.

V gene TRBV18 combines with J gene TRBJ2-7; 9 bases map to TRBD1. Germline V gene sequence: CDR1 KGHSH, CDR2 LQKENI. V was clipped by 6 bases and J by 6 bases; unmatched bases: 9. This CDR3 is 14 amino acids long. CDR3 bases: TGTGCCAGCTCCCAGAACAGGGGGCGAAGCGAGCAGTACTTC. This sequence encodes CASSQNRGRSEQYF.

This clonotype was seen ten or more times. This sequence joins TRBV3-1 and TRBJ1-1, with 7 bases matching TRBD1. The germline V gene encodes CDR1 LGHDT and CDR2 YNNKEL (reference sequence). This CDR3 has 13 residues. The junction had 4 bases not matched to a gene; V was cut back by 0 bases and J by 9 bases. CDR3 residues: CASSQEGQRKAFF. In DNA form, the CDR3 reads TGTGCCAGCAGCCAAGAGGGACAGCGTAAAGCTTTCTTT. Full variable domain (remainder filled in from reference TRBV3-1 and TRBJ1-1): DTAVSQTPKYLVTQMGNDKSIKCEQNLGHDTMYWYKQDSKKFLKIMFSYNNKELIINETVPNRFSPKSPDKAHLNLHINSLELGDSAVYFCASSQEGQRKAFFGQGTRLTVV.

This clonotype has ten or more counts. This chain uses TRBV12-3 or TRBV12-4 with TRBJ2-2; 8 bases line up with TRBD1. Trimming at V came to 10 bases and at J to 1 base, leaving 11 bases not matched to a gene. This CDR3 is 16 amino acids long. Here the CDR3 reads CATEKGQAMNTGELFF. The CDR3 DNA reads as TGTGCCACCGAAAAGGGACAGGCAATGAACACCGGGGAGCTGTTTTTT.

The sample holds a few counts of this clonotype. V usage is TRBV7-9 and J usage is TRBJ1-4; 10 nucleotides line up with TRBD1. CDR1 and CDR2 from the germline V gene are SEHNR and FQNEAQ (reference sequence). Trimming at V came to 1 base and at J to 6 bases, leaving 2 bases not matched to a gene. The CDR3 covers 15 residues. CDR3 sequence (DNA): TGTGCCAGCAGCTTAGAGGGGACAGGGGATGAAAAACTGTTTTTT. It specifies CASSLEGTGDEKLFF.

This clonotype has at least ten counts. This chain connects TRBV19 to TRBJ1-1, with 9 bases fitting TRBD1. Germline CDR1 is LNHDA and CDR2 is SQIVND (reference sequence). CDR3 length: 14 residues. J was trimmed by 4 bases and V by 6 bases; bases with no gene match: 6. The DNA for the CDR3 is TGTGCCAGTAGAACAGGGGGCGGGACCACTGAAGCTTTCTTT. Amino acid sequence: CASRTGGGTTEAFF.

In DNA form, the CDR3 reads TGTGCCAGCAGCCAAGATCGCCTAGCGGAAAACATTCAGTACTTC. Encoded protein: CASSQDRLAENIQYF. The V gene is TRBV4-2, the J gene TRBJ2-4, with 7 bases fitting TRBD2. Per the germline V gene, CDR1 is LGHNA and CDR2 is YNFKEQ. The V and J ends lost 0 bases and 5 bases, in that order; junction bases with no gene match: 4. This CDR3 spans 15 amino acids.

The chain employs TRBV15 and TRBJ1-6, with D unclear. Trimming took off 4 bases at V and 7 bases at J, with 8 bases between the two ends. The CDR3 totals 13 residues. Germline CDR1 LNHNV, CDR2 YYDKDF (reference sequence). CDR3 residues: CATSTLRNSPLHF. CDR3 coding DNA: TGTGCCACCAGCACCCTGAGGAATTCACCCCTCCACTTT.

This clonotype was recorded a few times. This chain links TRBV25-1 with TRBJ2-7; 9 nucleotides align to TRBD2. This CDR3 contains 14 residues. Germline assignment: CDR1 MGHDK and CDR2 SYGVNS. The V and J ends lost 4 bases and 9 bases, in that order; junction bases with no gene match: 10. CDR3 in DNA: TGTGCCAGCAGTGTCTCGCGGGAGGGCCCGGTGCAGTACTTC. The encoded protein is CASSVSREGPVQYF.

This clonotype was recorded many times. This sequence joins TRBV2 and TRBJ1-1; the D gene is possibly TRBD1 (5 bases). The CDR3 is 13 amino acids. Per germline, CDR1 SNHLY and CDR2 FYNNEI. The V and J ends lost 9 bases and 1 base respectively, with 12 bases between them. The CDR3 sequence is CASAIDRNTEAFF. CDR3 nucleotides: TGTGCCAGTGCAATAGACAGGAACACTGAAGCTTTCTTT.

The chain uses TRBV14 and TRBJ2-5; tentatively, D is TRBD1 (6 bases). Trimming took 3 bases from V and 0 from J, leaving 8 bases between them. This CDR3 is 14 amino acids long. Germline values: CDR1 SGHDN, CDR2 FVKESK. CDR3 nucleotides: TGTGCCAGCAGCCATCGGACAGACCAAGAGACCCAGTACTTC. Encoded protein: CASSHRTDQETQYF.

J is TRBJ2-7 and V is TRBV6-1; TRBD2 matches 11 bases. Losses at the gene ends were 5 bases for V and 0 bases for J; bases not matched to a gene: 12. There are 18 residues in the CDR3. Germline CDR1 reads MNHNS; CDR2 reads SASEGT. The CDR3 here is CASSRLLASGRSSYEQYF. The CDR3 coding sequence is TGTGCCAGCAGTCGATTACTGGCTAGCGGGAGGAGCTCCTACGAGCAGTACTTC.

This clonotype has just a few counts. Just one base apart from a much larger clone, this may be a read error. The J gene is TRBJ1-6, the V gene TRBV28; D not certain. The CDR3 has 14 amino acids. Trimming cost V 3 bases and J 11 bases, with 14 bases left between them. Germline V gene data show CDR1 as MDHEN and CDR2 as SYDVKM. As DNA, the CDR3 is TGTGCCAGCAGTTTGCGGGAATCGAATCCACCCCTCCACTTT. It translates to CASSLRESNPPLHF.

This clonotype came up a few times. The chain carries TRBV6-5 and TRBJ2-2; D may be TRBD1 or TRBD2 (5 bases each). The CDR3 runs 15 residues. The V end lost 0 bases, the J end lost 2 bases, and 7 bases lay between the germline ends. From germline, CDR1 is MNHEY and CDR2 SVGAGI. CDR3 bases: TGTGCCAGCAGTTACTCGGGGGTAAACACCGGGGAGCTGTTTTTT. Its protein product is CASSYSGVNTGELFF.

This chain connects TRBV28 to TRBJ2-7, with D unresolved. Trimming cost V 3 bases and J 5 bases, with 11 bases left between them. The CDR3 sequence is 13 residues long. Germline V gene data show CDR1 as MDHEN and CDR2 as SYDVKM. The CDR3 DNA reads TGTGCCAGCAGTTTGAACGGAATCCACGAGCAGTACTTC. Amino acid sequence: CASSLNGIHEQYF.

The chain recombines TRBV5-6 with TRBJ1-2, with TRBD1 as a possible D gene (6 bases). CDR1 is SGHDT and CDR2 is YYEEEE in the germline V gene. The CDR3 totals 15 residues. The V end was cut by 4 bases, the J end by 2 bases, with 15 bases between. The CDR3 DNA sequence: TGTGCCAGCAGCCGCCAGACCAGGGGAAACTATGGCTACACCTTC. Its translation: CASSRQTRGNYGYTF.

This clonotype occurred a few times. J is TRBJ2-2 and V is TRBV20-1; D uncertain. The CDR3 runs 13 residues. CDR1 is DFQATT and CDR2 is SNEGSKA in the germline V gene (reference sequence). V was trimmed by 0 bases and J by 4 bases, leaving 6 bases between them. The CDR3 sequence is CSARDTPTGELFF. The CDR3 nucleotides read TGCAGTGCTAGAGATACCCCCACCGGGGAGCTGTTTTTT.

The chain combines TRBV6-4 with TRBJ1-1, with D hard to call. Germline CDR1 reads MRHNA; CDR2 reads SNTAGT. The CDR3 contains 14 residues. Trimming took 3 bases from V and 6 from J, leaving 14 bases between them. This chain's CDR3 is CASSEARPGAEAFF. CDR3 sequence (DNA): TGTGCCAGCAGTGAAGCGCGTCCTGGCGCTGAAGCTTTCTTT.

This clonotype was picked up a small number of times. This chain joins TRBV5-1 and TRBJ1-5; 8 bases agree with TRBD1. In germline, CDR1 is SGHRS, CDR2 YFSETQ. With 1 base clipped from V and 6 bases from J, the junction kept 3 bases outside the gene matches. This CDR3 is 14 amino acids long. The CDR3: CASSLSGGRQPQHF. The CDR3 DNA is TGCGCCAGCAGCTTGTCAGGGGGCCGTCAGCCCCAGCATTTT.

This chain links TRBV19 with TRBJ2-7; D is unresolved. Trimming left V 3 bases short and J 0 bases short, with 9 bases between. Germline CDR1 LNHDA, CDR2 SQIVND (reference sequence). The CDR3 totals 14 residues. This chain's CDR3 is CASSIGPSSYEQYF. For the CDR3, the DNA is TGTGCCAGTAGTATTGGCCCGAGCTCCTACGAGCAGTACTTC.

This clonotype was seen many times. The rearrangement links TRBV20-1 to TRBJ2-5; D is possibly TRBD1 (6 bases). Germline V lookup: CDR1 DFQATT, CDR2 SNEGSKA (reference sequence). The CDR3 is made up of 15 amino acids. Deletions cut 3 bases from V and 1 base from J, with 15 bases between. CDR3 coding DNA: TGCAGTGCTAGTTTGGACAGAAGTCCCCAAGAGACCCAGTACTTC. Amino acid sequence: CSASLDRSPQETQYF.

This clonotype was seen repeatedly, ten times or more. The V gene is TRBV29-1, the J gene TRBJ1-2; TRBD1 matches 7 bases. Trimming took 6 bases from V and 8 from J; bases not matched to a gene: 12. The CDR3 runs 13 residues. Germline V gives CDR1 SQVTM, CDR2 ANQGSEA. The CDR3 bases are TGCAGCGTCGCAACACAGGGGTTGTGGGGCTACACCTTC. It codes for CSVATQGLWGYTF.